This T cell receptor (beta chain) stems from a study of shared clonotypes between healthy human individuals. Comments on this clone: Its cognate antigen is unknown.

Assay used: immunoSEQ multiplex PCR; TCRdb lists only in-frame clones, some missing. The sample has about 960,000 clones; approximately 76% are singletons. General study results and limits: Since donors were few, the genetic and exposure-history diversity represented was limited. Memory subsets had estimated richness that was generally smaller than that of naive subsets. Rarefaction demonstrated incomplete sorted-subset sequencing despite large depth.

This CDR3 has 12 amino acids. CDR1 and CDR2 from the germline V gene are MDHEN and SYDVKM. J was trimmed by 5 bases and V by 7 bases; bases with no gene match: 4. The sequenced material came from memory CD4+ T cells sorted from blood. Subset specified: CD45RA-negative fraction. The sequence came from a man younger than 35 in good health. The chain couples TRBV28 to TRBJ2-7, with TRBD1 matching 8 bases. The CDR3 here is CASTRGLNEQYF. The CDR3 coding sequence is TGTGCCAGCACCAGGGGGCTCAACGAGCAGTACTTC.